The entry that follows covers one T cell receptor beta chain sequence. The antigen is not known. The table came from immunoSEQ multiplex PCR; TCRdb's copy has only in-frame clones and leaves some out. The repertoire holds 2 million to 2.5 million clones, with approximately 95% as singletons. The data belong to a study of shared clonotypes between healthy human individuals. Regarding the study as a whole: About 5% of naive CD4 clonotypes were shared across a handful of donors.

Germline V gene lookup returns CDR1 SGHVS and CDR2 FNYEAQ. The CDR3 is 14 amino acids. The junction had 7 bases not matched to a gene; V was cut back by 2 bases and J by 7 bases. The TCR originated in a man younger than 35 in good health. Some clones in this sample may be carry-over from other donors' samples. Sequenced sample: naive CD4+ T cells from PBMCs. This sample's subset: CD45RA+ positively selected. J is TRBJ2-7 and V is TRBV7-6; 8 nucleotides match TRBD2. CDR3 DNA sequence: TGTGCCAGCAGCTTATCTCGGGTAGCGGGGGAGCAGTACTTC. Its protein is CASSLSRVAGEQYF. The full variable domain, rest sourced from reference TRBV7-6 and TRBJ2-7, is GAGVSQSPRYKVTKRGQDVALRCDPISGHVSLYWYRQALGQGPEFLTYFNYEAQQDKSGLPNDRFSAERPEGSISTLTIQRTEQRDSAMYRCASSLSRVAGEQYFGPGTRLTVT.